These 21 T cell receptor beta chains share one sample of origin, sequenced in a study of regulatory T cells in long-lasting Graves disease. The time point denotes: newly diagnosed GD, antithyroid drugs for less than 3 months. RNA extracted from PBMCs served as the sequencing template. Construction of TCR beta libraries relied on iRepertoire HTBI primers and on Arm-PCR targeting CDR3 regions. In TCRdb, the multiplex PCR reads were re-called with MiXCR into one record per CDR3 protein. The data contain 400,000 to 500,000 distinct CDR3 sequences, about 15% of them singletons. Separately, the same data were catalogued under a study of T cells in Graves' hyperthyroidism and ophthalmopathy.

Sequencing used peripheral blood mononuclear cells (PBMCs), obtained at new diagnosis, from a patient treated with antithyroid drugs. Source of these receptors: a woman between 25 and 40 years old with Graves disease.

Only a few counts were recorded for this clonotype. A read error may be the cause here, since a much bigger clone is one base away. The V gene is TRBV6-5, the J gene TRBJ2-7; D gene uncertain. V lost 4 bases and J 4 bases, leaving 8 bases between the germline ends. Germline CDR1 and CDR2: MNHEY and SVGAGI. CDR3 length: 12 residues. This chain's CDR3 is CASSCEVYEQYF. Here the CDR3 DNA reads TGTGCCAGCAGTTGCGAGGTGTACGAGCAGTACTTC.

This clonotype was counted only a few times. The chain couples TRBV20-1 to TRBJ2-5, with TRBD2 matching over 14 bases. CDR3 length: 16 residues. Germline lookup yields CDR1 DFQATT and CDR2 SNEGSKA (reference sequence). V dropped 5 bases and J dropped 6; count of bases not matched to a gene: 11. The CDR3 DNA reads as TGCAGTGCTTATACAGCGACTAGCGGGAGGGCTCAGACCCAGTACTTC. Encoded protein: CSAYTATSGRAQTQYF.

This clonotype was seen at least ten times. V gene TRBV5-1 combines with J gene TRBJ2-3, with TRBD1 identical over 7 bases. Trimming at V came to 3 bases and at J to 4 bases, leaving 14 bases not matched to a gene. The CDR3 is made up of 17 amino acids. Germline CDR1 and CDR2: SGHRS and YFSETQ. The CDR3 loop reads CASSSIPGQRKADTQYF. The DNA for the CDR3 is TGCGCCAGCAGCTCAATACCGGGACAGCGTAAGGCAGATACGCAGTATTTT.

This clonotype was recorded at least ten times. The gene calls are TRBV5-1 and TRBJ2-1; 7 bases match TRBD2. Germline V gene data show CDR1 as SGHRS and CDR2 as YFSETQ. Germline trimming cut 5 bases from V and 5 bases from J; bases unmatched to any gene: 10. The CDR3 is made up of 15 amino acids. CDR3 in amino acids: CASRGAGVGNNEQFF. CDR3 nucleotides: TGCGCCAGCAGAGGTGCGGGAGTAGGGAACAATGAGCAGTTCTTC.

For the CDR3, the DNA is TGTGCCTGGAGGCCAGCCTTCTCTGGAAACACCATATATTTT. Translating gives CAWRPAFSGNTIYF. The rearrangement joins TRBV30 to TRBJ1-3; D uncertain. CDR1 GTSNPN and CDR2 SVGIG come from the germline V gene (reference sequence). The CDR3 totals 14 residues. V shed 3 bases and J shed 0 bases, with 9 bases lying between them.

Many counts were recorded for this clonotype. V usage is TRBV5-4 and J usage is TRBJ2-5; weak D call: TRBD1 (6 bases). Looked up from germline, CDR1 is SGHNT and CDR2 is YYREEE (reference sequence). V was pared by 3 bases and J by 3 bases, with 15 bases between. The CDR3 covers 15 residues. CDR3 residues: CASSSKTGYKETQYF. For the CDR3, the DNA is TGTGCCAGCAGCTCAAAAACAGGGTACAAAGAGACCCAGTACTTC.

As concerns this clonotype: A much larger clone lies a single base off, so this may be a read error. The V and J genes are TRBV11-2 and TRBJ2-7; 7 bases match TRBD2. Germline V CDR1 and CDR2: SGHAT, FQNNGV. The CDR3 loop spans 15 amino acids. In DNA, the CDR3 is TGTGCCGGCAGCTTAGAGGGCGGGAGTGGCTACGAGCAGTACTTC. It is translated as CAGSLEGGSGYEQYF.

This clonotype was seen only a few times. This rearrangement joins TRBV20-1 to TRBJ2-6; TRBD1 matches 7 bases. V shed 0 bases, J shed 0 bases, and the junction held 8 bases outside the gene matches. CDR1 and CDR2 (germline): DFQATT, SNEGSKA (reference sequence). This CDR3 region has 18 residues. The DNA for the CDR3 is TGCAGTGCTAGAGACCAGGGGGTAAACCCCTCTGGGGCCAACGTCCTGACTTTC. It encodes CSARDQGVNPSGANVLTF.

This clonotype was detected only a few times. The J gene is TRBJ2-4, the V gene TRBV12-3 or TRBV12-4; maybe TRBD2 (6 bases). V lost 6 bases and J 5 bases, leaving 14 bases between the germline ends. CDR3 size: 14 residues. In nucleotides, the CDR3 is TGTGCCAGCAGCCCTTTGGGGGGAGAAAACATTCAGTACTTC. Protein sequence: CASSPLGGENIQYF.

In this sample, this clonotype turned up many times. The J gene is TRBJ2-5, the V gene TRBV9, with 9 positions matching TRBD2. Looked up from germline, CDR1 is SGDLS and CDR2 is YYNGEE. V lost 3 bases to trimming and J lost 4 bases; unmatched junction nucleotides: 4. This CDR3 spans 14 amino acids. CDR3: CASSARAGGETQYF. As DNA, the CDR3 is TGTGCCAGCAGCGCTAGAGCGGGGGGAGAGACCCAGTACTTC.

There are a few counts of this clonotype. The chain is built from TRBV20-1 and TRBJ2-7; no firm D call. The CDR3 runs 12 residues. V was cut by 0 bases and J by 3 bases, with 6 bases left in between. Germline V gene sequence: CDR1 DFQATT, CDR2 SNEGSKA (reference sequence). The CDR3 protein is CSARDSLYEQYF. Here the CDR3 DNA reads TGCAGTGCTAGAGATTCCCTCTACGAGCAGTACTTC.

This clonotype showed up many times. CDR3 DNA sequence: TGCAGCGTTGAAGGGCCGGGGGTCCAAGAGACCCAGTACTTC. Protein: CSVEGPGVQETQYF. The chain uses TRBV29-1 and TRBJ2-5; TRBD2 might be the D (6 bases). CDR3 length: 14 residues. In germline, CDR1 is SQVTM, CDR2 ANQGSEA. Trimming took 1 base from V and 1 from J, leaving 10 bases between them.

This clonotype has a handful of counts. The chain employs TRBV2 and TRBJ2-2, with TRBD2 identical over 13 bases. The CDR3 extends over 15 amino acids. V shed 9 bases, J shed 0 bases, and the junction held 1 base outside the gene matches. Germline V gene sequence: CDR1 SNHLY, CDR2 FYNNEI. CDR3 nucleotides: TGTGCCAGGGGGACTAGCGGGGCGAACACCGGGGAGCTGTTTTTT. Encoded protein: CARGTSGANTGELFF. Supplemented by reference TRBV2 and TRBJ2-2, the full variable domain reads EPEVTQTPSHQVTQMGQEVILRCVPISNHLYFYWYRQILGQKVEFLVSFYNNEISEKSEIFDDQFSVERPDGSNFTLKIRSTKLEDSAMYFCARGTSGANTGELFFGEGSRLTVL.

The CDR3 bases are TGCAGTGCTAGAGGTAGCAGGGGTGGCTACGAGCAGTACTTC. It encodes CSARGSRGGYEQYF. The chain recombines TRBV20-1 with TRBJ2-7; possibly TRBD1 for D (6 bases). The length of the CDR3 is 14 residues. The V end was cut by 1 base, the J end by 3 bases, with 13 bases between. Germline CDR1 and CDR2: DFQATT and SNEGSKA (reference sequence).

Many counts were recorded for this clonotype. The chain has TRBV30 and TRBJ2-3; D call uncertain. The length of the CDR3 is 14 residues. The germline gives CDR1 GTSNPN, CDR2 SVGIG (reference sequence). V was shortened by 2 bases and J by 2 bases, with 11 bases between the two germline ends. The CDR3 is CAWSWGKNTDTQYF. The CDR3 coding sequence is TGTGCCTGGAGTTGGGGAAAGAACACAGATACGCAGTATTTT.

Of note for this clonotype: A read error is possible here, since a much larger clone lies one base away. This chain connects TRBV11-1 to TRBJ1-5, with a possible D match to TRBD1 (6 bases). The CDR3 covers 13 residues. Between the trimmed V and J ends, which lost 8 bases and 6 bases, there was a span of 14 bases. CDR1 is SGHAT and CDR2 is FQDESV in the germline V gene (reference sequence). The CDR3 region is CASGNRATQPQHF. The CDR3 region has the DNA TGTGCCAGCGGAAACAGGGCCACTCAGCCCCAGCATTTT.

This CDR3 is CAISDSPNSGANVLTF. The CDR3, as DNA: TGTGCCATCAGTGACAGCCCAAACTCTGGGGCCAACGTCCTGACTTTC. V gene TRBV10-3 combines with J gene TRBJ2-6; D is ambiguous. The CDR3 spans 16 residues. The V end was cut by 3 bases, the J end by 0 bases, with 9 bases between. Looked up from germline, CDR1 is ENHRY and CDR2 is SYGVKD.

This clonotype was seen at least ten times. The junction differs from germline at one of its ends, possibly a read error. CDR3 in DNA: TGTGCCAGCAGCCGGGGACAGGGGTCCTATGGCTACACCTTC. Translated: CASSRGQGSYGYTF. The V gene is TRBV5-1, the J gene TRBJ1-2; TRBD1 aligns across 10 bases. CDR3 length equals 14 residues. Germline CDR1 and CDR2: SGHRS and YFSETQ. The whole variable domain, remainder taken from reference TRBV5-1 and TRBJ1-2, is KAGVTQTPRYLIKTRGQQVTLSCSPISGHRSVSWYQQTPGQGLQFLFEYFSETQRNKGNFPGRFSGRQFSNSRSEMNVSTLELGDSALYLCASSRGQGSYGYTFGSGTRLTVV.

The J gene is TRBJ1-4, the V gene TRBV29-1; D is undetermined. The CDR3 sequence is 10 residues long. The germline V gene encodes CDR1 SQVTM and CDR2 ANQGSEA. V dropped 6 bases and J dropped 5 bases, with 4 bases sitting between them. As DNA, the CDR3 is TGCAGCGTATTAAATGAAAAACTGTTTTTT. It is translated as CSVLNEKLFF.

This rearrangement joins TRBV19 to TRBJ2-6; D is undetermined. Germline V lookup: CDR1 LNHDA, CDR2 SQIVND (reference sequence). CDR3 size: 15 residues. V lost 7 bases and J lost 0, with 10 bases in between. Written as DNA, the CDR3 is TGTGCCAGTACCCGGGTCACCTCTGGGGCCAACGTCCTGACTTTC. Its protein product is CASTRVTSGANVLTF.

This clonotype was counted at least ten times. The chain joins TRBV28 to TRBJ2-1; D might be TRBD2 (5 bases). V was trimmed by 6 bases and J by 0 bases, leaving 12 bases between them. CDR3 length equals 15 residues. The germline V gene has CDR1 MDHEN and CDR2 SYDVKM. The CDR3 region is CASSSAEFSYNEQFF. The CDR3 region has the DNA TGTGCCAGCAGCTCAGCGGAGTTCTCCTACAATGAGCAGTTCTTC. Combining the CDR3 with reference TRBV28 and TRBJ2-1 gives the whole variable domain DVKVTQSSRYLVKRTGEKVFLECVQDMDHENMFWYRQDPGLGLRLIYFSYDVKMKEKGDIPEGYSVSREKKERFSLILESASTNQTSMYLCASSSAEFSYNEQFFGPGTRLTVL.